This is a list of T cell receptor beta chains from one sample in a study of blood T cell repertoires in COVID-19. Sequenced by immunoSEQ multiplex PCR; TCRdb stores in-frame clones only, minus some. This repertoire shows 250,000 to 300,000 clones, approximately 86% found once; its top ten account for 1.5% to 2%. Sequenced material: peripheral blood. The source is a man aged 25-45 years with active or convalescent COVID-19. CDR3s include the opening cysteine and the closing phenylalanine or tryptophan. Each record gives: J gene, CDR3 length, V gene, CDR3 protein.

>TRBJ1-1|14|TRBV7-9
CASSPDSGTTEAFF
>TRBJ2-6|20|TRBV4-2
CASSQFDLSSSHSGANVLTF
>TRBJ1-2|15|TRBV5-6
CASSLGLGISGGYTF
>TRBJ2-3|11|TRBV27
CASSSTGGQYF
>TRBJ1-6|15|TRBV6-1
CASSELDRGHSPLHF
>TRBJ2-2|15|TRBV6-5
CASSYWGSGAGELFF
>TRBJ1-1|12|TRBV6-5
CASSREETEAFF
>TRBJ1-3|14|TRBV30
CAWSTPGDQNTIYF
>TRBJ1-5|16|TRBV4-1
CASSPGVGSRDQPQHF
>TRBJ2-1|13|TRBV10-1
CASSDPGGNEQFF
>TRBJ2-1|13|TRBV27
CASSFLIPGEQFF
>TRBJ1-1|14|TRBV4-3
CASSQDQGLTEAFF
>TRBJ1-6|15|TRBV7-5
CARSSDRGLKGPLHF
>TRBJ2-1|16|TRBV6-2/TRBV6-3
CASSPTGTSSYNEQFF
>TRBJ1-1|17|TRBV18
CASSQRHPDNMNTEAFF
>TRBJ2-2|14|TRBV4-3
CASSRLTGAGELFF
>TRBJ2-3|14|TRBV6-5
CASKPAGGPHTQYF
>TRBJ1-5|16|TRBV19
CASKLVAGGANQPQHF
>TRBJ1-6|14|TRBV2
CASSRQGGDSPLHF
>TRBJ1-4|14|TRBV19
CASSRGLGNEKLFF
>TRBJ2-2|16|TRBV7-2
CASSWRLAGNTGELFF
>TRBJ1-2|13|TRBV4-2
CASSQSTGEGYTF
>TRBJ2-3|16|TRBV3-1/TRBV3-2
CASSQDSSGETDTQYF
>TRBJ2-5|15|TRBV3-1/TRBV3-2
CASSQAPGGQETQYF
>TRBJ2-5|15|TRBV5-4
CASSDTAPLSETQYF
>TRBJ1-5|16|TRBV4-1
CASSLTADNSNQPQHF
>TRBJ1-3|17|TRBV4-1
CASSQAHGTGVGNTIYF
>TRBJ1-3|13|TRBV4-1
CASRQNSGNTIYF
>TRBJ2-7|15|TRBV4-1
CASSHAETASYEQYF
>TRBJ2-2|15|TRBV7-7
CASSSGPRGTGELFF
>TRBJ2-1|18|TRBV29-1
CSVQTAGLAGGLYNEQFF
>TRBJ2-3|16|TRBV10-1
CASSLGLAGLTDTQYF
>TRBJ2-3|13|TRBV12-3/TRBV12-4
CASQSAGTDTQYF
>TRBJ2-7|13|TRBV6-5
CASSYTGKGEQYF
>TRBJ2-6|16|TRBV4-3
CASSQDYGSGANVLTF
>TRBJ2-1|15|TRBV19
CASSIGTSGLNEQFF
>TRBJ2-1|17|TRBV19
CASSRTSGGAGHNEQFF
>TRBJ2-1|14|TRBV5-1
CASSRRALDNEQFF
>TRBJ1-6|18|TRBV2
CASSEALGVKGNNSPLHF
>TRBJ2-3|13|TRBV16
CASSQGPRDTQYF
>TRBJ1-3|16|TRBV27
CASSLTGGTSGNTIYF
>TRBJ2-6|16|TRBV7-3
CASRQGLGSGANVLTF
>TRBJ2-7|15|TRBV27
CASSSLDRVSYEQYF
>TRBJ1-6|19|TRBV9
CASSVASGLIPDYNSPLHF
>TRBJ2-5|18|TRBV2
CASSSSVRTSGLQETQYF
>TRBJ1-6|15|TRBV7-9
CASSHRNDPAGPLHF